This T cell receptor (beta chain) was found in a study of neurological immune-mediated disorders. V was trimmed by 3 bases and J by 3 bases, leaving 6 bases between them. Per the germline V gene, CDR1 is DFQATT and CDR2 is SNEGSKA (reference sequence). The CDR3 has 12 residues. Each CDR3 protein is one row after TCRdb ran MiXCR on the 5' RACE reads. The top ten hold about 5.5% of the sample, which has under 25,000 distinct CDR3 sequences, roughly 2.5% seen once. General study points: On phylogenetic grouping, the repertoires of 18 of 34 multiple sclerosis patients fell within one related-CDR3 cluster, constituting a possible signature. As far as clinical or MRI features were concerned, none was associated with the multiple sclerosis repertoire cluster. Because no CDR3 amino acid sequences were shared across subjects by expanded clones, private repertoires were suggested in all groups.

This clonotype came up many times. The antigen is unknown. The sequencing input was PBMCs. The rearrangement joins TRBV20-1 to TRBJ2-1, with D unresolved. The clonotype originates from a woman aged 18-29 years with multiple sclerosis. The CDR3 spells CSASQIYNEQFF. Written as DNA, the CDR3 is TGCAGTGCTAGTCAAATCTACAATGAGCAGTTCTTC.